These T cell receptor beta chains were read from a single sample in a study of beta chain features in type 1 diabetes. The assay was immunoSEQ multiplex PCR, and TCRdb's table has in-frame clones only and misses some. Of about 120,000 clones detected, about 15% appear once; the ten largest clones hold 2.3%. The sequenced sample was central memory CD4+ T cells from blood. These receptors were taken from a man between 25 and 39 years old with type 1 diabetes. CDR3s include the opening cysteine and the closing phenylalanine or tryptophan. D genes are given only for firm matches. Clone size is stated in some rows and not others, as once, few, many or a class when expanded.

V	size	length	J	D	CDR3	DNA
TRBV4-2	few	15	TRBJ1-2	TRBD1	CASSQGQGANYGYTF	TGTGCCAGCAGCCAAGGACAGGGAGCTAACTATGGCTACACCTTC
TRBV30	.	14	TRBJ1-5	.	CAWSRSYSNQPQHF	TGTGCCTGGAGCCGGAGCTATAGCAATCAGCCCCAGCATTTT
TRBV7-2	many	12	TRBJ2-7	.	CASSPRTREQYF	TGTGCCAGCAGCCCTCGAACCCGAGAGCAGTACTTC
TRBV29-1	.	13	TRBJ1-1	.	CSVEEGRGTEAFF	TGCAGCGTTGAGGAGGGCCGGGGCACTGAAGCTTTCTTT
TRBV11-1	.	15	TRBJ2-1	TRBD2	CASSPDPTGGNEQFF	TGTGCCAGCAGCCCAGACCCGACGGGGGGCAATGAGCAGTTCTTC